This T cell receptor beta chain is from a study of pediatric ulcerative colitis. Study-level points and caveats: Compared with controls, ulcerative colitis showed greater blood-rectum clone sharing.

Clones were sequenced by immunoSEQ multiplex PCR, and TCRdb holds only the in-frame ones, with some missing. The repertoire consists of 45,000 to 55,000 clones, with around 79% occurring once and the leading ten covering over 3%. Of note for this clone: The antigen remains unidentified.

One to two pinch biopsies were taken from the rectum during colonoscopy. The sequenced sample was gut tissue. The receptor was derived from a girl under 18 with moderate ulcerative colitis.

The CDR3: CASSLSLADYNEQFF. The CDR3 DNA follows: TGTGCCAGCAGTTTGAGTCTAGCGGATTACAATGAGCAGTTCTTC. The chain carries TRBV28 and TRBJ2-1; 7 nucleotides align to TRBD2. The CDR3 length is 15 residues. V lost 3 bases to trimming and J lost 4 bases; unmatched junction nucleotides: 6. CDR1 and CDR2 (germline): MDHEN, SYDVKM. The full variable domain, its missing parts supplied by reference TRBV28 and TRBJ2-1, is DVKVTQSSRYLVKRTGEKVFLECVQDMDHENMFWYRQDPGLGLRLIYFSYDVKMKEKGDIPEGYSVSREKKERFSLILESASTNQTSMYLCASSLSLADYNEQFFGPGTRLTVL.